Below, one TCR beta chain is given with its context. These data originate in a study of T-cell reconstitution after alpha-beta-depleted transplantation in children. Preparation of the TCRbeta library was carried out with unique molecular identifiers. Using its own MiXCR run on the PCR reads, TCRdb lists one record per CDR3 protein. The top ten clones hold about 5.6% of a sample with about 460,000 distinct CDR3 sequences, around an eighth of them seen once. Germline assignment: CDR1 SQVTM and CDR2 ANQGSEA. The CDR3 totals 15 residues. Unmatched junction bases numbered 10, after V lost 4 bases and J lost 9 bases.

This sequence joins TRBV29-1 and TRBJ2-1; 12 positions match TRBD2. The clonotype was recovered from a human donor who donated a stem cell graft to a child with combined immunodeficiency. The source material was PBMCs from the stem cell graft donor, sampled from the stem cell graft. Here the CDR3 DNA reads TGCAGCGTTGGTGGTCTAGCGGGGGGGCCGGGTGAGCAGTTCTTC. This gives the protein CSVGGLAGGPGEQFF.